This record covers a single T cell receptor beta chain. Its antigen is undetermined. Investigators prepared the TCR beta libraries by applying iRepertoire HTBI primers and Arm-PCR of CDR3 regions. TCRdb independently ran MiXCR on the multiplex PCR reads; one entry per CDR3 protein. The repertoire holds over 500,000 distinct CDR3 sequences, with roughly 15% as singletons. Stated time point: newly diagnosed GD, antithyroid drugs for less than 3 months. PBMC RNA was the source of the TCR library. All patients originated from an endocrinology department located in Xi'an, China. This specimen comes from a study of regulatory T cells in long-lasting Graves disease. Study in general: Those Graves' patients who were newly diagnosed had been on antithyroid drugs under 3 months. Study-level results: Persistent patients shared more public clonotypes (2,741) than new patients (just under 1,000).

There are 13 residues in the CDR3. Trimming stripped 7 bases from V and 4 bases from J, with 15 bases between. Germline V CDR1 and CDR2: DFQATT, SNEGSKA (reference sequence). This sample was also put to use in a study of T cells in Graves' hyperthyroidism and ophthalmopathy. That investigation notes: Lactation, pregnancy, other autoimmune disease or uncontrolled infection excluded patients.

J is TRBJ2-3 and V is TRBV20-1; D possibly corresponds to TRBD2 (5 bases). The source of this sequence is a woman in her twenties or thirties with Graves disease. Source: peripheral blood mononuclear cells (PBMCs), taken at new diagnosis, from a patient treated with antithyroid drugs. CDR3 amino acids: CSVSGGPADTQYF. DNA of the CDR3: TGCAGTGTCAGCGGCGGTCCCGCAGATACGCAGTATTTT.